This is a list of T cell receptor beta chains from one sample in a study of T cell responses to AZD1222 COVID-19 vaccine. Some clones are missing from TCRdb's copy, which holds only in-frame ones; the method was immunoSEQ multiplex PCR. The table includes over 90,000 clones, about 86% detected once. The sample here was peripheral blood, taken on day 0 of AZD1222 vaccination. The receptors here all came from an adult in good health. CDR3s include the opening cysteine and the closing phenylalanine or tryptophan. A D gene is named only where the DNA matches it firmly. Clone size is not always given. Where it is, it says once, few, many or a class for expanded clones.

D gene,J gene,CDR3 length,clone size,V gene,CDR3 protein,CDR3 DNA
.,TRBJ1-3,14,once,TRBV10-3,CAIRPTGSGNTIYF,TGTGCCATCAGACCCACAGGCTCTGGAAACACCATATATTTT
TRBD1,TRBJ1-1,16,.,TRBV28,CASSSLTGGQNTEAFF,TGTGCCAGCAGTTCCTTGACAGGGGGGCAGAACACTGAAGCTTTCTTT
.,TRBJ2-1,11,.,TRBV24-1,CATSRGNEQFF,TGTGCCACCAGCAGAGGAAATGAGCAGTTCTTC
.,TRBJ1-6,14,.,TRBV21-1,CASSKGTVGSPLHF,TGTGCCAGCAGCAAGGGGACCGTGGGTTCACCCCTCCACTTT
.,TRBJ1-2,15,few,TRBV4-3,CASSQEVWLESGYTF,TGCGCCAGCAGCCAAGAAGTTTGGCTTGAGTCTGGCTACACCTTC
.,TRBJ1-2,14,.,TRBV6-6,CASKEGGPFLGYTF,TGTGCCAGCAAGGAAGGTGGGCCGTTTTTAGGCTACACCTTC
TRBD2,TRBJ2-5,16,few,TRBV28,CASRLTLAGFRETQYF,TGTGCCAGCAGGCTCACCCTAGCGGGATTTAGAGAGACCCAGTACTTC
.,TRBJ2-1,15,.,TRBV11-2,CARTRPPPQGNEQFF,TGTGCCAGAACCAGACCACCCCCCCAGGGCAATGAGCAGTTCTTC
TRBD1,TRBJ2-7,15,.,TRBV15,CATSREGTGAYEQYF,TGTGCCACCAGCAGAGAAGGGACAGGGGCCTACGAGCAGTACTTC
TRBD2,TRBJ2-1,17,.,TRBV15,CATSSTKVAGVGLEQFF,TGTGCCACCAGCAGCACAAAGGTAGCGGGAGTTGGGCTTGAGCAGTTCTTC
.,TRBJ2-3,12,once,TRBV24-1,CATSESTDTQYF,TGTGCCACCAGTGAGTCCACAGATACGCAGTATTTT
.,TRBJ2-7,16,.,TRBV11-2,CASSSLRGQAAYEQYF,TGTGCCAGCAGTTCTCTACGGGGGCAGGCCGCCTACGAGCAGTACTTC
.,TRBJ2-7,14,.,TRBV2,CASRAEQGPFGQYF,TGTGCCAGCAGGGCCGAACAGGGACCATTTGGGCAGTACTTC
TRBD1,TRBJ2-3,12,.,TRBV10-2,CASSVDRARQYF,TGCGCCAGCAGTGTCGACAGGGCAAGGCAGTATTTT
.,TRBJ1-2,13,once,TRBV30,CAWGNQGWSGYTF,TGTGCCTGGGGCAACCAGGGGTGGTCTGGCTACACCTTC
TRBD1,TRBJ2-3,15,.,TRBV6-2/TRBV6-3,CASSAPGQAQDTQYF,TGTGCCAGCAGTGCGCCGGGACAGGCCCAAGATACGCAGTATTTT
TRBD1,TRBJ1-4,15,.,TRBV6-1,CASSEGQGRSEKLFF,TGTGCCAGCAGTGAGGGACAGGGGAGGAGTGAAAAACTGTTTTTT
.,TRBJ1-5,15,.,TRBV6-5,CASSYSGSPDEPQHF,TGTGCCAGCAGTTATTCCGGCTCCCCAGATGAGCCCCAGCATTTT
.,TRBJ2-7,13,.,TRBV27,CASSLPPRGEQYF,TGTGCCAGCAGTTTACCCCCGAGGGGCGAGCAGTACTTC
.,TRBJ2-5,14,.,TRBV7-2,CASSIPTGQETQYF,TGTGCCAGCAGCATCCCTACGGGACAAGAGACCCAGTACTTC
TRBD2,TRBJ2-5,15,many,TRBV29-1,CSVGPGLAGAETQYF,TGCAGCGTTGGGCCGGGACTAGCGGGAGCAGAGACCCAGTACTTC
TRBD1,TRBJ1-5,15,.,TRBV28,CASSSTGGSNQPQHF,TGTGCCAGCAGTTCCACAGGGGGTAGCAATCAGCCCCAGCATTTT
.,TRBJ2-1,15,.,TRBV11-3,CASSHLGGAGNEQFF,TGTGCCAGCAGCCACTTGGGGGGGGCCGGCAATGAGCAGTTCTTC
TRBD2,TRBJ2-3,17,.,TRBV7-2,CASSLVGTSGNTDTQYF,TGTGCCAGCAGCTTAGTAGGTACTAGCGGAAACACAGATACGCAGTATTTT
TRBD1,TRBJ2-5,15,.,TRBV9,CASSDGQGGLETQYF,TGTGCCAGCAGCGACGGACAGGGTGGGCTGGAGACCCAGTACTTC